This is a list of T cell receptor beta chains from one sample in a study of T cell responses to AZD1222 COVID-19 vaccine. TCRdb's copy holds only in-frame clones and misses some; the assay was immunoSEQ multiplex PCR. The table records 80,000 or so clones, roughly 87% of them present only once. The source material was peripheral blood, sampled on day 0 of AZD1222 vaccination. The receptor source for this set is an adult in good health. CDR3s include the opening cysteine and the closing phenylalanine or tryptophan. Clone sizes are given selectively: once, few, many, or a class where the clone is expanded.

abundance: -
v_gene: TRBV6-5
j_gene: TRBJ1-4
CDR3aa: CASNLDGANEKLFF

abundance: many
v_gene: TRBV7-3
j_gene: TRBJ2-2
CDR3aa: CASSLSAGPNTGELFF

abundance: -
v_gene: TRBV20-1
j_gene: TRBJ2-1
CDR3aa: CSASKGLGSNRDNEQFF

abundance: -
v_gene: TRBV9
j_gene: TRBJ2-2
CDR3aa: CASSVEVAGRRGRTGELFF

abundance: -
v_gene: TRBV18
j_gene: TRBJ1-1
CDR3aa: CASSLGSPEAFF

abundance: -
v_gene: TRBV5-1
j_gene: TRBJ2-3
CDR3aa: CASSLNWIQSGDTQYF

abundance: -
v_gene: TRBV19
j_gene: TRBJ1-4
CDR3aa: CASSISGTAAPNEKLFF

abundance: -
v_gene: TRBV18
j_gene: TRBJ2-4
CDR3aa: CASSPSSGRARGIQYF

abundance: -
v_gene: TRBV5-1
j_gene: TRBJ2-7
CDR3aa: CASSLTRGEGSYEQYF

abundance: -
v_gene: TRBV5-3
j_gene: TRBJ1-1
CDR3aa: CARSGVWFEAFF

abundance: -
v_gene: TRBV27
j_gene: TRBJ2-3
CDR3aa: CASARLAGTDTQYF

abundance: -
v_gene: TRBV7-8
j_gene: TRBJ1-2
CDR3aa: CASRPMGQGRRYTF

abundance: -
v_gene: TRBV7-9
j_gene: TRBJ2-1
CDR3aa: CASTLWGTGLPREQFF

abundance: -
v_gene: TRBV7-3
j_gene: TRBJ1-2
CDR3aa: CASSPWGDLSNGYTF

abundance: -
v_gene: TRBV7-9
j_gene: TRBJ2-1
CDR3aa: CASSLGGGRAWNEQFF

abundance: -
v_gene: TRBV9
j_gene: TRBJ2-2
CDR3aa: CASSVGLANTGELFF

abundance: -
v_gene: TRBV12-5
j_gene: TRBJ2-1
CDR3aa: CASGLVRDEQFF

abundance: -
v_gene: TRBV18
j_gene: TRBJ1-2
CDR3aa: CASSLDSNYGYTF

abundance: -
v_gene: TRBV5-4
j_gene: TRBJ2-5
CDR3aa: CASSIGAAGQETQYF

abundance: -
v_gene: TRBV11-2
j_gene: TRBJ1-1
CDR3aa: CASSLNGGGRTEAFF

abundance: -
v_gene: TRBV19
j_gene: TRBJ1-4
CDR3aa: CASRARGATGDEKLFF

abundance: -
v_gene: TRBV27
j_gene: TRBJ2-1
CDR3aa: CASSVAGGGNEQFF

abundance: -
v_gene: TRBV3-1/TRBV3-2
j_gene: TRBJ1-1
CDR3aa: CASSDPEENTEAFF

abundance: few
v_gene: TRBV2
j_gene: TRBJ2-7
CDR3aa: CASGNRVYEQYF

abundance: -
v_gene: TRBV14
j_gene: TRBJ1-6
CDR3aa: CASSQALVGKNSPLHF

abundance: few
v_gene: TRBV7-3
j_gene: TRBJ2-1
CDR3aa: CASSSGQGFYNEQFF

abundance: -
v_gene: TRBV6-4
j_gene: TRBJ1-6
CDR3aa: CASSDSDRSPLHF

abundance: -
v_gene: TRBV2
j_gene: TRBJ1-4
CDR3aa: CASSAASGTGSTNEKLFF

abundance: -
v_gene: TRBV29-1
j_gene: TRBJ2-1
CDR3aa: CSVDASGNNEQFF

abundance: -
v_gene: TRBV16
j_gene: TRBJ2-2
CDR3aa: CASTRQNTGELFF

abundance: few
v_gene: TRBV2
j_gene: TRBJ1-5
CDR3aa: CASSEGYSNQPQHF

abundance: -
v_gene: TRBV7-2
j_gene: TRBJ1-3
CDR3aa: CASSRVVGNTIYF

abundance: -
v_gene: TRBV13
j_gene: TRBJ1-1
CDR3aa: CASSLRTEWNPEAFF